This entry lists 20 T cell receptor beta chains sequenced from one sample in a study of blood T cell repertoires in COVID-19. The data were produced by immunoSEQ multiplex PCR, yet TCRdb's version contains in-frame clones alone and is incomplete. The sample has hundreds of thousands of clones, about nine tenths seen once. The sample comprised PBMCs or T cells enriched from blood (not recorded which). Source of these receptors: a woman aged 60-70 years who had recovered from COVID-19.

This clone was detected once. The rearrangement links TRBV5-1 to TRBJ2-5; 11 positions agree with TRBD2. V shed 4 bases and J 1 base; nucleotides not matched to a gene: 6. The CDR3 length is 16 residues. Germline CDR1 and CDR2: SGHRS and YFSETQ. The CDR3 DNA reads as TGCGCCAGCAGCCAGGGACTAGCGGCCTCCCAAGAGACCCAGTACTTC. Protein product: CASSQGLAASQETQYF.

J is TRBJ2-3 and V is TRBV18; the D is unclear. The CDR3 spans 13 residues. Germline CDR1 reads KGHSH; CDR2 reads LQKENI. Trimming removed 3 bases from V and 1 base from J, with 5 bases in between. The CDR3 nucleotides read TGTGCCAGCTCACCTTTCGGCACAGATACGCAGTATTTT. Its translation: CASSPFGTDTQYF.

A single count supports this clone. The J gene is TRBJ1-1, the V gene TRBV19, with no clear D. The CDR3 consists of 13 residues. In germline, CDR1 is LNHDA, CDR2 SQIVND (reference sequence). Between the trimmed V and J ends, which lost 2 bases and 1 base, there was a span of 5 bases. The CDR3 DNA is TGTGCCAGTAGTATAAAGCCGAACACTGAAGCTTTCTTT. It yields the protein CASSIKPNTEAFF.

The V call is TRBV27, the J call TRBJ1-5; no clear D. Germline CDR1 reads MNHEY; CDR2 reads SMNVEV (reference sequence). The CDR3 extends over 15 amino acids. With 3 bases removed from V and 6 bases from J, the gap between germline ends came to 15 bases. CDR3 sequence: CASSFLGTAGQPQHF. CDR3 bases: TGTGCCAGCAGTTTTCTCGGCACAGCCGGTCAGCCCCAGCATTTT.

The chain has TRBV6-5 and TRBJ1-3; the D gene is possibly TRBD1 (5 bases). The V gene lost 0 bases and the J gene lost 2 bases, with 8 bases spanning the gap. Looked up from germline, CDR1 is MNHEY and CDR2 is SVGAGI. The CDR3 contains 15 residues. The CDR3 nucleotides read TGTGCCAGCAGTTACTCGAAAGGGGCTGGAAACACCATATATTTT. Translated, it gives CASSYSKGAGNTIYF.

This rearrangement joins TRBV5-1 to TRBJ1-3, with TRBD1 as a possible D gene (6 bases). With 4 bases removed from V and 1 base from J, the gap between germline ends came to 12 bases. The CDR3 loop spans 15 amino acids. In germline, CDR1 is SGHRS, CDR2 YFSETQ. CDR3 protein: CASSPEGGSGNTIYF. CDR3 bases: TGCGCCAGCAGCCCTGAAGGGGGATCTGGAAACACCATATATTTT.

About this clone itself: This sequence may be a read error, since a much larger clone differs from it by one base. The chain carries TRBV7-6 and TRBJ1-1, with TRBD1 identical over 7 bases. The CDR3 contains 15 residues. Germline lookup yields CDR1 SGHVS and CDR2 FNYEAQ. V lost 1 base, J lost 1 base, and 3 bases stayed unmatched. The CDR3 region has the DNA TGTGCCAGCAGCTTAGTGCCAGGGGGGAACACTGAAGCTTTCTTT. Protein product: CASSLVPGGNTEAFF.

The CDR3 protein is CASSPFESDYGYTF. As DNA, the CDR3 is TGTGCCAGCTCCCCCTTTGAATCAGACTATGGCTACACCTTC. The chain carries TRBV18 and TRBJ1-2, with D hard to call. CDR1 is KGHSH and CDR2 is LQKENI in the germline V gene. V gave up 6 bases and J gave up 3 bases, with 14 bases separating them. CDR3 size: 14 residues.

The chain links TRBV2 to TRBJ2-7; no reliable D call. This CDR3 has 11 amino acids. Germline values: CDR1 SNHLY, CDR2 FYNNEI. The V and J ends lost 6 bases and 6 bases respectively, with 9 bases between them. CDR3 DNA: TGTGCCAGCAGCTACAGCCCCGAGCAGTACGTC. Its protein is CASSYSPEQYV.

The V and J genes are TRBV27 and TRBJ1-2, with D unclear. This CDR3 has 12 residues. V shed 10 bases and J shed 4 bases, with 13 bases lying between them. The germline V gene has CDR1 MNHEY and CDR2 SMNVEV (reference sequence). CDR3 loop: CATLSPPYGYTF. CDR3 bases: TGTGCCACCCTGAGCCCCCCCTATGGCTACACCTTC.

CDR3 DNA sequence: TGCGCCAGCAGTGAGGGGGGGGGCGTCACAGATACGCAGTATTTT. Translating it yields CASSEGGGVTDTQYF. This chain joins TRBV10-2 and TRBJ2-3; weak D call: TRBD2 (7 bases). CDR3 length: 15 residues. The V end lost 2 bases, the J end lost 2 bases, and 11 bases lay between the germline ends. Germline loops: CDR1 WSHSY, CDR2 SAAADI.

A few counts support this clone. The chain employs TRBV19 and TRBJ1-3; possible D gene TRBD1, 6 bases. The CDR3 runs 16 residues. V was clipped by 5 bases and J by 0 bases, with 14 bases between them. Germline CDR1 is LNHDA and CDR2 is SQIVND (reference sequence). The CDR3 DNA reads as TGTGCCAGTAGTGATTCGACAGGACCCTCTGGAAACACCATATATTTT. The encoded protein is CASSDSTGPSGNTIYF.

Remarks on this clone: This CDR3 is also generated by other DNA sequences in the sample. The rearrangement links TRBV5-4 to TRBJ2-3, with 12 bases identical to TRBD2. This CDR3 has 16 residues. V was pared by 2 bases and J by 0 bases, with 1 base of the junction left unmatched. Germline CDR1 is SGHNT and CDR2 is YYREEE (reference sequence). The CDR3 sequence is CASSFTSGGSTDTQYF. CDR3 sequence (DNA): TGTGCCAGCAGCTTCACTAGCGGGGGGAGCACAGATACGCAGTATTTT. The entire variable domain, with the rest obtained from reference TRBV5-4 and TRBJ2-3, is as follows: ETGVTQSPTHLIKTRGQQVTLRCSSQSGHNTVSWYQQALGQGPQFIFQYYREEENGRGNFPPRFSGLQFPNYSSELNVNALELDDSALYLCASSFTSGGSTDTQYFGPGTRLTVL.

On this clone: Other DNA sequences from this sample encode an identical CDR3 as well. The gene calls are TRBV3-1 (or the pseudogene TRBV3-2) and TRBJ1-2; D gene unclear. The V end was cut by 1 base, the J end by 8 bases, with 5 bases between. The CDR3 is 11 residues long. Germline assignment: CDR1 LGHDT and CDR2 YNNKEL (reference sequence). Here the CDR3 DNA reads TGTGCCAGCAGCCAAGGGGCGGGCTACACCTTC. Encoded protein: CASSQGAGYTF.

The CDR3 nucleotides are TGTGCCACCAGTGATGCGGGTCGGGAATACGAGCAGTACTTC. The encoded protein is CATSDAGREYEQYF. The V gene is TRBV24-1, the J gene TRBJ2-7, with a tentative D call TRBD2 (5 bases). Trimming left V 3 bases short and J 4 bases short, with 12 bases between. Germline lookup yields CDR1 KGHDR and CDR2 SFDVKD. The CDR3 is 14 amino acids.

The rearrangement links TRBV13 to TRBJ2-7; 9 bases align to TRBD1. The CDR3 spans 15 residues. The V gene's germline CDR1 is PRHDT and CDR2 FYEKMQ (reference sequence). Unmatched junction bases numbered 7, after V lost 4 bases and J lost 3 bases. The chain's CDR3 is CASSSNRGPGYEQYV. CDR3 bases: TGTGCCAGCAGCTCAAACAGGGGGCCTGGCTACGAGCAGTACGTC.

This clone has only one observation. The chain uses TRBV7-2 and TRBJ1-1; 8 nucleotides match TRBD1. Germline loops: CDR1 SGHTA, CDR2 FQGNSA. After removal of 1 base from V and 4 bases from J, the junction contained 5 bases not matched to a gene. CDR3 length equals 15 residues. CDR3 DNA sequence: TGTGCCAGCAGCTTAGAGACAGGGGTCGCCACTGAAGCTTTCTTT. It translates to CASSLETGVATEAFF.

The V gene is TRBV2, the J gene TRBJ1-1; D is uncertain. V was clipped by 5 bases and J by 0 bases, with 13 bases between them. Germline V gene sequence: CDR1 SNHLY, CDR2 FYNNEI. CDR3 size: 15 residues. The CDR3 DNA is TGTGCCAGCAGTTCCAGACGGGTCATGAACACTGAAGCTTTCTTT. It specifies CASSSRRVMNTEAFF.

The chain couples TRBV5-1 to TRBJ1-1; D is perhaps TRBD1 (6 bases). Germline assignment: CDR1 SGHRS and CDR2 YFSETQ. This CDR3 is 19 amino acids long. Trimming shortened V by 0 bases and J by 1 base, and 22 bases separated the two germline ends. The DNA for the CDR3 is TGCGCCAGCAGCTTGGGGCTGCAGGACAGCTTAGGGTCGAACACTGAAGCTTTCTTT. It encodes CASSLGLQDSLGSNTEAFF. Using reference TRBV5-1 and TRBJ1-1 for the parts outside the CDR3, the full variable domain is KAGVTQTPRYLIKTRGQQVTLSCSPISGHRSVSWYQQTPGQGLQFLFEYFSETQRNKGNFPGRFSGRQFSNSRSEMNVSTLELGDSALYLCASSLGLQDSLGSNTEAFFGQGTRLTVV.

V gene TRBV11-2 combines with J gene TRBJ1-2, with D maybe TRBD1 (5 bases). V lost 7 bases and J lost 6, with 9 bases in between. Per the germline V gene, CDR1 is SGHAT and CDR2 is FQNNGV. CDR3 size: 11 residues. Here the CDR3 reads CASTTGDGYTF. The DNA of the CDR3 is TGTGCCAGCACCACGGGGGATGGCTACACCTTC.